This paragraph reports one TCR beta chain. This entry belongs to a study of blood T cell repertoires in COVID-19. This CDR3 is built from 11 residues. The ends were cut back, 4 bases at V and 5 bases at J, with 4 bases in the middle. Germline CDR1 and CDR2: SNHLY and FYNNEI. This table comes from immunoSEQ multiplex PCR, and its TCRdb copy is limited to in-frame clones, with some not included. The sample lists some 130,000 clones, approximately 78% occurring once. The source is a man aged 60 to 75 who had recovered from COVID-19. The sample consisted of peripheral blood. The chain uses TRBV2 and TRBJ2-3; D call uncertain. The CDR3 loop reads CASSVKDTQYF. CDR3 DNA sequence: TGTGCCAGCAGTGTAAAAGATACGCAGTATTTT.